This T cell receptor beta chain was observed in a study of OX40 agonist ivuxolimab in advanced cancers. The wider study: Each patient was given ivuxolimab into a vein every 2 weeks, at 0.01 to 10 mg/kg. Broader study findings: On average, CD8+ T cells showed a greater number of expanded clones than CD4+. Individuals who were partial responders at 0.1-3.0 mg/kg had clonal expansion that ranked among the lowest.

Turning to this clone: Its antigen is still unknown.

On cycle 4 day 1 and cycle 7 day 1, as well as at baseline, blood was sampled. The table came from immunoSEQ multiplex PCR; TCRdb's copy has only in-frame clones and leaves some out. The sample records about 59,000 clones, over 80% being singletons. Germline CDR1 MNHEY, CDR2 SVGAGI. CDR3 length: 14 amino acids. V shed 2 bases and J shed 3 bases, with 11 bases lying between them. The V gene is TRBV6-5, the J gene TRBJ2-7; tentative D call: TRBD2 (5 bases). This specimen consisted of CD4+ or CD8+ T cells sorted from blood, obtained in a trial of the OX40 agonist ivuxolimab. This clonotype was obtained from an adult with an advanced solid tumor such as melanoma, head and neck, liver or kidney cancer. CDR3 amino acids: CASSYPTSFYEQYF. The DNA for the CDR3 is TGTGCCAGCAGTTACCCCACTAGTTTCTACGAGCAGTACTTC.